Below, 10 T cell receptor beta chains from the same sample are listed, as sequenced in a study of blood T cells in healthy people across ages. Primed by a sample-barcoded 5' primer and a J-beta primer mix, a second PCR proceeded for about 7 to 11 cycles. A single record per CDR3 protein comes from TCRdb applying MiXCR to the 5' RACE reads. The repertoire holds about 1.4 million distinct CDR3 sequences, with approximately 60% as singletons. Sequencing was performed on blood. The receptors here all came from a man between 18 and 35 years old in good health.

The chain couples TRBV2 to TRBJ2-5; unclear D gene. This CDR3 has 15 residues. Trimming left V 5 bases short and J 5 bases short, with 18 bases between. Germline V gene data show CDR1 as SNHLY and CDR2 as FYNNEI. CDR3 loop: CASSSRLELGETQYF. For the CDR3, the DNA is TGTGCCAGCAGTTCTCGCCTAGAGCTGGGGGAGACCCAGTACTTC.

The chain recombines TRBV5-4 with TRBJ2-7; 9 positions agree with TRBD1. The J call could be wrong; TRBJ2-5 is a better fit for the DNA end. There are 18 residues in the CDR3. CDR1 is SGHNT, CDR2 YYREEE, per germline (reference sequence). The CDR3 nucleotides read TGTGCCAGCAGCTTGGCCGGACAGGGGAGGGTAGCGGGAGAGACCCAGTACTTC. This encodes CASSLAGQGRVAGETQYF.

This clonotype was seen a handful of times. CDR3 protein: CASSQGSGQPQHF. The CDR3 DNA sequence: TGCGCCAGCAGTCAGGGGAGCGGTCAGCCCCAGCATTTT. This sequence joins TRBV5-1 and TRBJ1-5, with D possibly matching TRBD1 (6 bases). This CDR3 comprises 13 residues. CDR1 and CDR2 from the germline V gene are SGHRS and YFSETQ. V gave up 5 bases and J gave up 6 bases, with 12 bases separating them.

This clonotype was seen a few times. The V gene is TRBV6-5, the J gene TRBJ2-3; 8 bases fit TRBD1. The CDR3 covers 15 residues. V lost 4 bases to trimming and J lost 3 bases; unmatched junction nucleotides: 6. Germline V gene sequence: CDR1 MNHEY, CDR2 SVGAGI. The DNA for the CDR3 is TGTGCCAGCAGTTCCCGGACAGGGTTTACAGATACGCAGTATTTT. This gives the protein CASSSRTGFTDTQYF.

The chain has TRBV11-2 and TRBJ2-5; no clear D gene. The CDR3 covers 13 residues. Germline loops: CDR1 SGHAT, CDR2 FQNNGV. Trimming shortened V by 3 bases and J by 5 bases, and 10 bases separated the two germline ends. The CDR3, as DNA: TGTGCCAGCAGCTTTGTGATGAAGGAGACCCAGTACTTC. It encodes CASSFVMKETQYF.

This clonotype was seen a few times. The V call is TRBV6-5, the J call TRBJ2-1; D unclear. The CDR3 runs 15 residues. Germline CDR1 is MNHEY and CDR2 is SVGAGI. Trimming shortened V by 0 bases and J by 9 bases, and 15 bases separated the two germline ends. CDR3 region: CASSYSYGKGSEQFF. CDR3 bases: TGTGCCAGCAGTTACTCATATGGCAAGGGCAGTGAGCAGTTCTTC.

The genes are TRBV20-1 and TRBJ2-1, with 7 bases aligning to TRBD2. CDR3 length equals 13 residues. Germline CDR1 reads DFQATT; CDR2 reads SNEGSKA (reference sequence). For the CDR3, the DNA is TGCAGCGCTCCCCGGGACTACTACAATGAGCAGTTCTTC. As protein: CSAPRDYYNEQFF.

This chain links TRBV7-2 with TRBJ2-4; 7 nucleotides agree with TRBD2. Looked up from germline, CDR1 is SGHTA and CDR2 is FQGNSA. CDR3 length: 13 amino acids. After removal of 3 bases from V and 7 bases from J, the junction contained 3 bases not matched to a gene. The CDR3 reads CASSFSRGNIQYF. The CDR3 DNA is TGTGCCAGCAGCTTCTCGCGGGGGAACATTCAGTACTTC.

This chain links TRBV5-1 with TRBJ2-2; 10 positions match TRBD2. V lost 0 bases, J lost 0 bases, and 5 bases stayed unmatched. Germline CDR1 is SGHRS and CDR2 is YFSETQ. CDR3 size: 18 residues. In DNA form, the CDR3 reads TGCGCCAGCAGCTTGGCTGCCCTAGCGGGGGCGAACACCGGGGAGCTGTTTTTT. This translates into CASSLAALAGANTGELFF.

In this sample, this clonotype turned up a few times. The gene calls are TRBV11-2 and TRBJ2-3; D gene ambiguous. Germline loops: CDR1 SGHAT, CDR2 FQNNGV. The CDR3 length is 14 residues. V gave up 1 base and J gave up 5 bases, with 10 bases separating them. The CDR3, as DNA: TGTGCCAGCAGCTTAGGAATGAGCGTAGATACGCAGTATTTT. This encodes CASSLGMSVDTQYF.